This T cell receptor beta chain is drawn from a study of blood T cell repertoires in COVID-19 (dated by TCRdb to about 2020). With regard to the full study: Samples covering the acute and convalescent phases of COVID-19 were provided by collaborators in the United States, Italy and Spain. The prospective study material was composed of cDNA or gDNA derived from T cells, B-cell-depleted T cells, or PBMCs. A de-identified subject ID, COVID-19 status, age in years and sex were almost always included in the sample metadata. The samples were drawn from two sources: the first 160 participants of the ongoing ImmuneRACE study, and approximately 1,300 subjects contributed by 6 global collaborators. The repertoires were released in a freely available public database meant as a resource for research on the immune response to SARS-CoV-2. Deeply sampled blood TCRbeta repertoires from subjects exposed to, actively infected with, or recovered from COVID-19 were included in the dataset. Where HLA class I and class II types were available, the types were taken from metadata supplied by the sample provider, not from assay-based typing. Summary of the overall study and its limitations: Clinical and demographic metadata were provided uncurated, with the amount varying by source and participant.

On this clone: What antigen it recognizes has not been identified. No base quality values were provided; no much bigger clone lies one nucleotide off.

Enrolling through a virtual design, the prospective study's participants ranged in age from roughly 18 to 89 years and lived across 24 United States geographic areas. Cohort assignment in the prospective study relied on participant-reported clinical history from a screening survey and a study questionnaire. ImmuneRACE Cohort 3 recovered participants were defined by two consecutive negative NP/OP PCR tests, healthcare professional clearance, or symptom resolution. Mobile phlebotomists in the prospective study collected whole blood, serum and a nasopharyngeal or oropharyngeal swab from every participant. Additional blood draws and questionnaires over an approximately two-month period could optionally be provided by prospective study participants. Blood samples from the prospective study were shipped frozen or at room temperature prior to DNA extraction. V is cut back by 5 bases and J by 7 bases, with 12 bases in the junction unmatched. The germline V gene gives CDR1 as MDHEN and CDR2 as SYDVKM. Taken from cysteine to phenylalanine, the CDR3 has 16 residues. Of all the DNA, just the CDR3 is kept, 48 bases in frame from base 1.

TCRbeta CDR3 regions were amplified from genomic DNA by means of the immunoSEQ Assay, a bias-controlled multiplex PCR. Under the source paper's analysis protocol: The number of nucleated cells in each sample was estimated by amplification of reference gene primers within the assay. To quantify the absolute abundance of each unique TCRbeta CDR3 rearrangement, sequence reads were collapsed and filtered. For each sample, productive Simpson clonality was calculated by taking the square root of Simpson's diversity index across productive rearrangements. TCRdb carries this immuneACCESS record with in-frame sequences only. Its versions omit some clonotypes, under half of them owing to an unresolved V gene in the studies checked, with the rest unexplained. That table supplies the V and J calls and clone size; D and trimming were determined from the DNA. The sample table lists over 150,000 clones, about 90% of them with a count of one. Roughly 7% of the sample goes to the ten largest clones.

The sequence is built from TRBV28 and TRBJ1-4, and 8 bases in between align with TRBD1. The clonotype was recovered from a woman in her forties or fifties who had recovered from COVID-19. The sequenced sample consisted of PBMCs or T cells enriched from blood (not recorded which). The CDR3 protein is CASSQGTGPRGEKLFF. The DNA sequence follows: TGTGCCAGCAGTCAGGGGACAGGCCCGCGGGGTGAAAAACTGTTTTTT.